A selection of T cell receptor beta chains follows, all from one sample in a study of blood T cell repertoires in COVID-19. This table comes from immunoSEQ multiplex PCR, and its TCRdb copy is limited to in-frame clones, with some not included. The sample records about 100,000 clones, around four fifths being singletons. The sequenced sample consisted of peripheral blood. Receptors were obtained from a man aged 45-60 years with active or convalescent COVID-19. Each CDR3 is given with its conserved first and last residue. Fields, in order: CDR3 protein, J gene, V gene.

CASSGGLATDTQYF | TRBJ2-3 | TRBV7-2
CASSTSGSKDTQYF | TRBJ2-3 | TRBV25-1
CATRGTGIYGYTF | TRBJ1-2 | TRBV24-1
CASSPTQGANTEAFF | TRBJ1-1 | TRBV18
CASSESSGGYNEQFF | TRBJ2-1 | TRBV6-1
CASSSATRDSWDGYTF | TRBJ1-2 | TRBV19
CASSSQGGTLSNEKLFF | TRBJ1-4 | TRBV11-2
CASSYAGQPGNTIYF | TRBJ1-3 | TRBV6-5
CASRLAALSSYEQYF | TRBJ2-7 | TRBV28
CASSEYGEPGYGYTF | TRBJ1-2 | TRBV2
CASSLSIAGVGELFF | TRBJ2-2 | TRBV27
CASSPGVWGQPQHF | TRBJ1-5 | TRBV18
CASSELRDRAVEQYF | TRBJ2-7 | TRBV2
CASSLNLGPRSGNTIYF | TRBJ1-3 | TRBV11-2
CASSGPPGVNEQFF | TRBJ2-1 | TRBV25-1
CASSLISSSVSEQFF | TRBJ2-1 | TRBV5-4
CASRPNGRGGTEAFF | TRBJ1-1 | TRBV28
CASSTGGANYGYTF | TRBJ1-2 | TRBV5-1
CASSNRGGGDGYTF | TRBJ1-2 | TRBV19
CASSLQGPRGNTIYF | TRBJ1-3 | TRBV6-5